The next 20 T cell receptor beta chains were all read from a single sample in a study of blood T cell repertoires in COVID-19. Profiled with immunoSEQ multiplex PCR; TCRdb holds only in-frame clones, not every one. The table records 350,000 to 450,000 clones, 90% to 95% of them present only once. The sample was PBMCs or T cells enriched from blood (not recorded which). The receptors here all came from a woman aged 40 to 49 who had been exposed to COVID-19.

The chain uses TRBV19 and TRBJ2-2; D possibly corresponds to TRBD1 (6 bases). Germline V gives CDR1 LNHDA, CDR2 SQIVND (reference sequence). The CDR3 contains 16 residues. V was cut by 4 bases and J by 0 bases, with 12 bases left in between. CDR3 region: CASSTAGTSNTGELFF. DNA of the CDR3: TGTGCCAGTAGTACCGCCGGGACATCGAACACCGGGGAGCTGTTTTTT.

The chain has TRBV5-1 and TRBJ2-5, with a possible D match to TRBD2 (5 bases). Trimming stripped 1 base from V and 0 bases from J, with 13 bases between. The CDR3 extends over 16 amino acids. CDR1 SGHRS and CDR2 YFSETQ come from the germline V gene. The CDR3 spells CASSLYGVGHQETQYF. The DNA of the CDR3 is TGCGCCAGCAGCTTGTACGGGGTAGGACACCAAGAGACCCAGTACTTC.

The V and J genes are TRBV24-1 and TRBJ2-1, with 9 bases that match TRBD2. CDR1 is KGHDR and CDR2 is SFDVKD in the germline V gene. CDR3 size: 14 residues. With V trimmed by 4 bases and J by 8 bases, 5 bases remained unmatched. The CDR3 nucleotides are TGTGCCACCAGTGAGCTAGCGGGGACGGATGAGCAGTTCTTC. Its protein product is CATSELAGTDEQFF.

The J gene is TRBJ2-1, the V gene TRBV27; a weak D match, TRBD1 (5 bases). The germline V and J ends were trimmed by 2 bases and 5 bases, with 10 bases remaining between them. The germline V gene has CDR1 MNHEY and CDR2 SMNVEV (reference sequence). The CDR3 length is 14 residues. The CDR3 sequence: CASSLRWTNNEQFF. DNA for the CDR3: TGTGCCAGCAGTTTAAGGTGGACAAACAATGAGCAGTTCTTC.

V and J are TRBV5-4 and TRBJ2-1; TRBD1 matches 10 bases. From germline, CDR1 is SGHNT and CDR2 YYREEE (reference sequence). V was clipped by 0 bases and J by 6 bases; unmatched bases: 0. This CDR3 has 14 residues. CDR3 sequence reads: CASSLGTGGNEQFF. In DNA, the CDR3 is TGTGCCAGCAGCTTGGGGACAGGGGGCAATGAGCAGTTCTTC.

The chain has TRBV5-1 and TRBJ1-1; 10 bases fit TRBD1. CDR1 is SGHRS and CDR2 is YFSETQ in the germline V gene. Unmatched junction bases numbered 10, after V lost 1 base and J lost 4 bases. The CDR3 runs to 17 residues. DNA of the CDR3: TGCGCCAGCAGCTTGCTCGGGACAGGGGATAGCAGCACTGAAGCTTTCTTT. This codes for CASSLLGTGDSSTEAFF. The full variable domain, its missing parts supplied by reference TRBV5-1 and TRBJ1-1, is KAGVTQTPRYLIKTRGQQVTLSCSPISGHRSVSWYQQTPGQGLQFLFEYFSETQRNKGNFPGRFSGRQFSNSRSEMNVSTLELGDSALYLCASSLLGTGDSSTEAFFGQGTRLTVV.

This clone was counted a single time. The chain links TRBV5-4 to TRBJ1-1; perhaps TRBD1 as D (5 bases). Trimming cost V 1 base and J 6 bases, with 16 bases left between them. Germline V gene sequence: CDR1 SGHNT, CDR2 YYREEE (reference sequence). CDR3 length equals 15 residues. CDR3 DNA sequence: TGTGCCAGCAGCTTGCAGAGCCACCGGGGGGCTGAAGCTTTCTTT. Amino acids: CASSLQSHRGAEAFF.

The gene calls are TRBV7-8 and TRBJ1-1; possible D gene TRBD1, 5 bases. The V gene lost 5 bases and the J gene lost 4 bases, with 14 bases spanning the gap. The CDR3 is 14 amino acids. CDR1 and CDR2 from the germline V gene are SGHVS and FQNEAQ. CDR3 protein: CASSPPGRGTEAFF. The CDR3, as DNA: TGTGCCAGCAGCCCCCCCGGGAGGGGCACTGAAGCTTTCTTT.

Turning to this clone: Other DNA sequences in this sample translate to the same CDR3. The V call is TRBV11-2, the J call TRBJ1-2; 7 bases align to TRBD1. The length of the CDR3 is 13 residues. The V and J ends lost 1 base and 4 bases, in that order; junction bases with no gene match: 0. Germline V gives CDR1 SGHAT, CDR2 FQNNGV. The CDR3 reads CASSLGQGYGYTF. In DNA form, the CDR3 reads TGTGCCAGCAGCTTAGGACAGGGCTATGGCTACACCTTC.

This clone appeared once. As DNA, the CDR3 is TGTGCCAGTAGTATTGGTAGAAGTACCTACAATGAGCAGTTCTTC. Translation: CASSIGRSTYNEQFF. This chain connects TRBV19 to TRBJ2-1, with D unclear. V was pared by 3 bases and J by 2 bases, with 11 bases between. There are 15 residues in the CDR3. Per the germline V gene, CDR1 is LNHDA and CDR2 is SQIVND (reference sequence).

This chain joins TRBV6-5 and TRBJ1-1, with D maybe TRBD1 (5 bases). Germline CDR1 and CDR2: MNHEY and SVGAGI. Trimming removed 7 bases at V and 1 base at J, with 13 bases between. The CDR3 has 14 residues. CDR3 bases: TGTGCCAGCAAAATGGACACAGCGAACACTGAAGCTTTCTTT. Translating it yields CASKMDTANTEAFF.

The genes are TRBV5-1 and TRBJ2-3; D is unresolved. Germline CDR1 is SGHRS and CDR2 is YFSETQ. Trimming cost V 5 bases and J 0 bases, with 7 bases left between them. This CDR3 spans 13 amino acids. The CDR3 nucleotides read TGCGCCAGCAGTACGGTCAGCACAGATACGCAGTATTTT. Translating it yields CASSTVSTDTQYF. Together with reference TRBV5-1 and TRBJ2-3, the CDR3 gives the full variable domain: KAGVTQTPRYLIKTRGQQVTLSCSPISGHRSVSWYQQTPGQGLQFLFEYFSETQRNKGNFPGRFSGRQFSNSRSEMNVSTLELGDSALYLCASSTVSTDTQYFGPGTRLTVL.

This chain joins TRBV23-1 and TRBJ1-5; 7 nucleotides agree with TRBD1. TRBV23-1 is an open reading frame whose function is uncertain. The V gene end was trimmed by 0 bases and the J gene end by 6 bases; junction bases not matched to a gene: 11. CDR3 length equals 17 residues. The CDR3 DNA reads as TGCGCCAGCAGTCAATCACGAAGACAGGGTCGGACTCAGCCCCAGCATTTT. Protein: CASSQSRRQGRTQPQHF.

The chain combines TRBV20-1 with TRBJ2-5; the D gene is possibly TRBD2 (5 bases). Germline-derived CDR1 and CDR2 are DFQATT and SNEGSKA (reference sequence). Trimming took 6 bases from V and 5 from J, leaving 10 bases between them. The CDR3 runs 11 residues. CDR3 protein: CSAGLGETQYF. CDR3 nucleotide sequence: TGCAGTGCAGGACTCGGGGAGACCCAGTACTTC.

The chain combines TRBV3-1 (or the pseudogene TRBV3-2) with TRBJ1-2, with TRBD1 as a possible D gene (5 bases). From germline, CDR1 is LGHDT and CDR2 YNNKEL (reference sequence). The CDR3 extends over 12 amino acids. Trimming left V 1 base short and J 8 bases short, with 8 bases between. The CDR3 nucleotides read TGTGCCAGCAGCCAAGGGACATCCGGCTACACCTTC. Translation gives CASSQGTSGYTF.

CDR3 bases: TGTGCCACCCAGGACAGGGGGGTCGAGCAGTACTTC. This sequence encodes CATQDRGVEQYF. This chain connects TRBV19 to TRBJ2-7; 10 bases align to TRBD1. The ends lost 10 bases at V and 6 bases at J; junction bases unmatched: 6. The CDR3 consists of 12 residues. The germline V gene has CDR1 LNHDA and CDR2 SQIVND (reference sequence).

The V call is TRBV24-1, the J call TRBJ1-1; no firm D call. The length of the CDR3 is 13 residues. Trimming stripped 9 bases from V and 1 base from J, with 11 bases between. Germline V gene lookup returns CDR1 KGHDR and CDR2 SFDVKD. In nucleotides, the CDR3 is TGTGCCACCGCCCTGAGTGGGAACACTGAAGCTTTCTTT. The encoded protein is CATALSGNTEAFF.

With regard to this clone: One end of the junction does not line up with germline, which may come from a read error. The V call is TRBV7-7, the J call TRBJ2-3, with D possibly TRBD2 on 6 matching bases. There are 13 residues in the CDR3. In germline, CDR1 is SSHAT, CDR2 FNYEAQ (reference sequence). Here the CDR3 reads CASSETRDSKQYF. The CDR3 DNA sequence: TGTGCTAGCAGCGAAACCCGGGACTCGAAGCAGTATTTT.

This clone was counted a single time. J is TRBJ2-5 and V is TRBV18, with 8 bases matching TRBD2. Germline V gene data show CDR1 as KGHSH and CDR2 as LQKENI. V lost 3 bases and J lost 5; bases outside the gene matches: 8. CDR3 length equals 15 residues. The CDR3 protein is CASSPFLTSGETQYF. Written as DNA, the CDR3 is TGTGCCAGCTCACCTTTTCTTACTAGCGGCGAGACCCAGTACTTC.

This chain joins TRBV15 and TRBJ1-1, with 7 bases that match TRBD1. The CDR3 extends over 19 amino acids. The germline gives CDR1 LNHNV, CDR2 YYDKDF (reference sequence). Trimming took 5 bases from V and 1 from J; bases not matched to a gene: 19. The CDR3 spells CATSFRIYDRDRGNTEAFF. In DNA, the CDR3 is TGTGCCACCAGCTTTAGAATTTATGATCGGGACAGAGGGAACACTGAAGCTTTCTTT.